Listed here is a single T cell receptor (beta chain). The data were taken from a study of ipilimumab plus nivolumab after autologous stem cell transplantation. The germline gives CDR1 KGHSH, CDR2 LQKENI. V gave up 8 bases and J gave up 2 bases, with 13 bases separating them. The CDR3 totals 13 residues. Using immunoSEQ multiplex PCR, the repertoire was profiled, and TCRdb retains in-frame clones only, with some absent. The data hold about 47,000 clones, with 70% to 90% observed a single time. The TCR originated in a male donor with multiple myeloma. The sequences come from PBMCs, collected in a trial of ipilimumab plus nivolumab as post-transplant consolidation. This rearrangement joins TRBV18 to TRBJ2-7; D is tentatively TRBD1 or TRBD2 (5 bases each). As DNA, the CDR3 is TGTGCCAGCGGTTGGGACGGACCCTACGAGCAGTACTTC. Protein product: CASGWDGPYEQYF.